This passage covers 16 T cell receptor beta chains from one sample sequenced in a study of CD8 T cells in ankylosing spondylitis. Whole-study findings and limits: Several highly homologous variants formed a TCR beta motif that appeared characteristic of ankylosing spondylitis blood.

For these TCRs, the target antigens are not known. TCRdb recomputed calls from the 5' RACE reads with MiXCR, one row per CDR3 protein. The sample includes a few hundred thousand distinct CDR3 sequences, 20% to 25% of them seen just once. Input material: blood, either unsorted or a sorted T cell fraction (not recorded which). These receptors were taken from a male donor with ankylosing spondylitis.

This clonotype was counted only a few times. This chain connects TRBV29-1 to TRBJ2-5; D unresolved. The length of the CDR3 is 9 residues. In germline, CDR1 is SQVTM, CDR2 ANQGSEA. V was cut by 2 bases and J by 7 bases, with 2 bases left in between. This CDR3 reads CSVELTQYF. The CDR3 coding sequence is TGCAGCGTTGAATTGACCCAGTACTTC.

This clonotype came up many times. The chain couples TRBV29-1 to TRBJ1-1; unclear D gene. Germline CDR1 and CDR2: SQVTM and ANQGSEA. Deletions cut 0 bases from V and 2 bases from J, with 7 bases between. The CDR3 is 13 amino acids. CDR3: CSVEDPPNTEAFF. In DNA, the CDR3 is TGCAGCGTTGAAGATCCCCCAAACACTGAAGCTTTCTTT.

This clonotype appeared a few times. V gene TRBV14 combines with J gene TRBJ2-7, with D unclear. CDR3 length: 14 residues. The V and J ends lost 1 base and 3 bases respectively, with 10 bases between them. In germline, CDR1 is SGHDN, CDR2 FVKESK. CDR3 amino acids: CASSQGISVYEQYF. In DNA, the CDR3 is TGTGCCAGCAGCCAAGGGATTTCGGTCTACGAGCAGTACTTC.

Only a few counts were recorded for this clonotype. As DNA, the CDR3 is TGTGCCATCAGGGAGACAGGTACCTACGAGCAGTACTTC. It is translated as CAIRETGTYEQYF. The chain carries TRBV10-3 and TRBJ2-7; possibly TRBD1 for D (6 bases). The V gene lost 6 bases and the J gene lost 2 bases, with 11 bases spanning the gap. Germline V gene sequence: CDR1 ENHRY, CDR2 SYGVKD. The CDR3 loop spans 13 amino acids.

This chain links TRBV6-1 with TRBJ1-1; D not certain. This CDR3 contains 13 residues. Germline V gene sequence: CDR1 MNHNS, CDR2 SASEGT. The V end was cut by 7 bases, the J end by 7 bases, with 16 bases between. This chain's CDR3 is CASTRARGGEAFF. DNA of the CDR3: TGTGCCAGCACCCGAGCTCGGGGAGGTGAAGCTTTCTTT.

This clonotype was counted a few times. The rearrangement uses TRBV5-1 and TRBJ2-7; D gene ambiguous. CDR3 size: 13 residues. Germline V gene data show CDR1 as SGHRS and CDR2 as YFSETQ. The V end lost 5 bases, the J end lost 1 base, and 10 bases lay between the germline ends. This chain's CDR3 is CASRPEQSYEQYF. Written as DNA, the CDR3 is TGCGCCAGCAGACCGGAACAGTCCTACGAGCAGTACTTC.

The gene calls are TRBV2 and TRBJ2-2; D is unresolved. The CDR3 has 11 residues. Looked up from germline, CDR1 is SNHLY and CDR2 is FYNNEI. Trimming pared 6 bases from V and 7 bases from J, leaving 6 bases between. The CDR3 DNA is TGTGCCAGCAGGCCGGACGGGGAGCTGTTTTTT. Translated, it gives CASRPDGELFF.

Only a few counts were recorded for this clonotype. This chain links TRBV20-1 with TRBJ2-3, with D uncertain. Germline-derived CDR1 and CDR2 are DFQATT and SNEGSKA (reference sequence). Trimming removed 0 bases from V and 3 bases from J, with 13 bases in between. The CDR3 consists of 15 residues. CDR3: CSARDGQYGTDTQYF. CDR3 DNA: TGCAGTGCTAGAGATGGGCAGTATGGTACAGATACGCAGTATTTT.

This clonotype was counted a few times. The rearrangement uses TRBV5-4 and TRBJ2-1, with no clear D. The CDR3 extends over 13 amino acids. The V end lost 10 bases, the J end lost 2 bases, and 13 bases lay between the germline ends. The germline V gene has CDR1 SGHNT and CDR2 YYREEE (reference sequence). The CDR3 loop is CAPQIGPYNEQFF. Here the CDR3 DNA reads TGTGCCCCACAAATCGGACCCTACAATGAGCAGTTCTTC.

The V and J genes are TRBV7-9 and TRBJ1-1; 7 bases fit TRBD1. V lost 1 base to trimming and J lost 3 bases; unmatched junction nucleotides: 5. The CDR3 consists of 15 residues. Looked up from germline, CDR1 is SEHNR and CDR2 is FQNEAQ (reference sequence). CDR3 nucleotides: TGTGCCAGCAGCTTAGACAGGGGTTGGGACACTGAAGCTTTCTTT. Amino acids: CASSLDRGWDTEAFF.

This clonotype was observed a handful of times. The gene calls are TRBV20-1 and TRBJ2-3; D is unresolved. Germline assignment: CDR1 DFQATT and CDR2 SNEGSKA (reference sequence). The germline V and J ends were trimmed by 3 bases and 0 bases, with 7 bases remaining between them. The CDR3 contains 13 residues. This chain's CDR3 is CSARQVSTDTQYF. DNA for the CDR3: TGCAGTGCTAGGCAGGTTAGCACAGATACGCAGTATTTT.

This clonotype appeared a few times. The rearrangement joins TRBV7-3 to TRBJ2-3, with 7 bases identical to TRBD2. The CDR3 contains 16 residues. Germline CDR1 is SGHTA and CDR2 is FQGTGA. J lost 3 bases, V lost 1 base, and 7 bases had no gene match. Here the CDR3 reads CASSLNGGSSTDTQYF. The CDR3 region has the DNA TGTGCCAGCAGCTTAAACGGCGGGAGTAGTACAGATACGCAGTATTTT.

The chain recombines TRBV5-1 with TRBJ1-4; D ambiguous. Looked up from germline, CDR1 is SGHRS and CDR2 is YFSETQ. The CDR3 is 12 amino acids. The V end was cut by 4 bases, the J end by 5 bases, with 6 bases between. CDR3 DNA sequence: TGCGCCAGCAGCCAATCAAATGAAAAACTGTTTTTT. It translates to CASSQSNEKLFF.

The rearrangement links TRBV12-3 or TRBV12-4 to TRBJ2-5; 7 bases align to TRBD2. This CDR3 has 14 amino acids. V lost 6 bases to trimming and J lost 4 bases; unmatched junction nucleotides: 8. CDR3 sequence: CASSLGGGVETQYF. CDR3 bases: TGTGCCAGCAGCCTTGGGGGGGGGGTAGAGACCCAGTACTTC.

This clonotype was detected a few times. This chain connects TRBV6-1 to TRBJ2-7; D is undetermined. The CDR3 runs to 11 residues. Germline values: CDR1 MNHNS, CDR2 SASEGT. Deletions cut 2 bases from V and 6 bases from J, with 5 bases between. CDR3 coding DNA: TGTGCCAGCAGTGAAAGCAGCGAGCAGTACTTC. Its protein product is CASSESSEQYF.

This clonotype was recorded a few times. The chain employs TRBV9 and TRBJ2-7; 7 nucleotides line up with TRBD2. The CDR3 sequence is 15 residues long. The germline CDR1 and CDR2 sequences are SGDLS and YYNGEE. Unmatched junction bases numbered 8, after V lost 4 bases and J lost 1 base. The CDR3 here is CASSRLAAASYEQYF. In DNA form, the CDR3 reads TGTGCCAGCAGCCGCCTAGCGGCCGCATCCTACGAGCAGTACTTC.